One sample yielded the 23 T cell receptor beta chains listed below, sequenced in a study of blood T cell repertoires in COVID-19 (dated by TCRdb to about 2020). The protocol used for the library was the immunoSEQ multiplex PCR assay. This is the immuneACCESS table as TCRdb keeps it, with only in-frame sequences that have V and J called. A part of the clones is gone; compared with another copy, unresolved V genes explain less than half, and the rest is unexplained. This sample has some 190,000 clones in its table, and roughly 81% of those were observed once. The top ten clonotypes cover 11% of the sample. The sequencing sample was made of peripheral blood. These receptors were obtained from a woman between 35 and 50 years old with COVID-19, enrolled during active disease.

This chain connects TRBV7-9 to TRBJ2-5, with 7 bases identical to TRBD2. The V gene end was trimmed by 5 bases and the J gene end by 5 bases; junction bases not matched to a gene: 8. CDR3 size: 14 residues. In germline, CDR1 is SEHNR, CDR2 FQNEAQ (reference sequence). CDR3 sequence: CASSHGPAGETQYF. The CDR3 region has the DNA TGTGCCAGCAGCCACGGGCCAGCGGGGGAGACCCAGTACTTC.

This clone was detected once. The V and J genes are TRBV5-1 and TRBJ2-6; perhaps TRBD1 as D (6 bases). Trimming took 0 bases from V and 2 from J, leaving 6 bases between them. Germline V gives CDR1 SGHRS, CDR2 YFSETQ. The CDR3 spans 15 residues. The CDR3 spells CASSLGGPGANVLTF. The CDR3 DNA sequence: TGCGCCAGCAGCTTGGGGGGGCCTGGGGCCAACGTCCTGACTTTC.

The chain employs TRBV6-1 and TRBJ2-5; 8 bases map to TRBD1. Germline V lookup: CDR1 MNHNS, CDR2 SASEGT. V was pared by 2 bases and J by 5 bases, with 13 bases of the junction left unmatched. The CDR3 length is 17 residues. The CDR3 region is CASSELIPRGRWETQYF. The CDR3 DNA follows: TGTGCCAGCAGTGAACTCATCCCCAGGGGGCGCTGGGAGACCCAGTACTTC.

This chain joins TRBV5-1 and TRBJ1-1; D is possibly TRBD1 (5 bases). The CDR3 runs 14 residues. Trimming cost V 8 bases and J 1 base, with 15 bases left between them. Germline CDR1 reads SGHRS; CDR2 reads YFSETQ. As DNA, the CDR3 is TGCGCCAGTGGGCTGGAGGGGCGGAACACTGAAGCTTTCTTT. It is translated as CASGLEGRNTEAFF.

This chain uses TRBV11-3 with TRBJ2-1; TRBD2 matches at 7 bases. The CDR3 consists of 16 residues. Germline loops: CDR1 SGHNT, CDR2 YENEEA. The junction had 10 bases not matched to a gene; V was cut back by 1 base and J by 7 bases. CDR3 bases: TGTGCCAGCAGCTTAGGGGGGACTACCCCTGGAAATGAGCAGTTCTTC. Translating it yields CASSLGGTTPGNEQFF.

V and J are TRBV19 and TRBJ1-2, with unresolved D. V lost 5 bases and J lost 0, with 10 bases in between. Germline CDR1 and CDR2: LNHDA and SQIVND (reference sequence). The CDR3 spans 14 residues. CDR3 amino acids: CASSGSAANYGYTF. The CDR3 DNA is TGTGCCAGTAGTGGTTCGGCGGCTAACTATGGCTACACCTTC.

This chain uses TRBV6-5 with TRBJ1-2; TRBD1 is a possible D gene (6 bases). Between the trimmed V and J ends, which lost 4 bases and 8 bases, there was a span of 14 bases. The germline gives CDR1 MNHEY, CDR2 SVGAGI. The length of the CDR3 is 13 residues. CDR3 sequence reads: CASSFQGGEGYTF. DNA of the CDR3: TGTGCCAGCAGTTTCCAAGGGGGGGAGGGCTACACCTTC.

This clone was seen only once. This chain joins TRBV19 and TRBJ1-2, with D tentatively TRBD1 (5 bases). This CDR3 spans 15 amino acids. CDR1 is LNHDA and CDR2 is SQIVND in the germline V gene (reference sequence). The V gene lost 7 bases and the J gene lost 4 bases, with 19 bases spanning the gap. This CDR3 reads CASTPPQTAIYGYTF. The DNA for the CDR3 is TGTGCCAGTACCCCCCCACAGACAGCGATCTATGGCTACACCTTC.

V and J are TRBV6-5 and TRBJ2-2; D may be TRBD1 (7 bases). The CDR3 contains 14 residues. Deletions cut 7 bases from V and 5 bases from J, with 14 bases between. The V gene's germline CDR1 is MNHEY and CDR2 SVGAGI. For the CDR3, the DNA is TGTGCCAGCACCCTCCAGGGGGGAACCGGGGAGCTGTTTTTT. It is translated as CASTLQGGTGELFF.

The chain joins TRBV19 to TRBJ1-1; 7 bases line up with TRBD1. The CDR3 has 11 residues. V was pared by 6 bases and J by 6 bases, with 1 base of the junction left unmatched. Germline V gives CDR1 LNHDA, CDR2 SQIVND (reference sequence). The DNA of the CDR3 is TGTGCCAGTAGGCAGGGGGCTGAAGCTTTCTTT. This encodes CASRQGAEAFF.

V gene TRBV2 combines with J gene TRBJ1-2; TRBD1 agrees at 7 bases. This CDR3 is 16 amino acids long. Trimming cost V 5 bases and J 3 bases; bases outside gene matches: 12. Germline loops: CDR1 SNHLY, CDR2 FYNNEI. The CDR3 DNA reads TGTGCCAGCAGTACCCCGGAGACAGGGACGGACTATGGCTACACCTTC. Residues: CASSTPETGTDYGYTF.

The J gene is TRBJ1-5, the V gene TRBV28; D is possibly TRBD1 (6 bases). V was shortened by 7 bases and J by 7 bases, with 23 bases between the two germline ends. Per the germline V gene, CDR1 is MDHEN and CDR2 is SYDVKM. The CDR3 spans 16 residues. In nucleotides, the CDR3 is TGTGCCAGCACTACCGAAGGGAGACAGGAATTACAGCCCCAGCATTTT. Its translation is CASTTEGRQELQPQHF.

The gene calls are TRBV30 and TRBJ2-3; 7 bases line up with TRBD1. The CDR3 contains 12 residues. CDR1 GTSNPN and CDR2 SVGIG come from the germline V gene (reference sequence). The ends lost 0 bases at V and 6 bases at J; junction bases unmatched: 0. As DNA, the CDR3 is TGTGCCTGGAGTGTACAGGGGGATACGCAGTATTTT. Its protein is CAWSVQGDTQYF. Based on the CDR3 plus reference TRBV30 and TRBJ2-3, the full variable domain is SQTIHQWPATLVQPVGSPLSLECTVEGTSNPNLYWYRQAAGRGLQLLFYSVGIGQISSEVPQNLSASRPQDRQFILSSKKLLLSDSGFYLCAWSVQGDTQYFGPGTRLTVL.

The CDR3 reads CASSFEFNTEAFF. CDR3 DNA: TGTGCCAGCAGCTTCGAGTTTAACACTGAAGCTTTCTTT. The chain couples TRBV7-9 to TRBJ1-1; D remains ambiguous. The ends were cut back, 3 bases at V and 2 bases at J, with 7 bases in the middle. CDR1 SEHNR and CDR2 FQNEAQ come from the germline V gene (reference sequence). The CDR3 has 13 residues.

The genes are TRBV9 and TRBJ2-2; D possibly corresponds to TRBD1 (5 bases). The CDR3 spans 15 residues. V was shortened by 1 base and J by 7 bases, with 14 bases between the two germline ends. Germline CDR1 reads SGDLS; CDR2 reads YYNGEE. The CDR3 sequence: CASSVLGRVDGELFF. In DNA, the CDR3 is TGTGCCAGCAGCGTACTTGGCAGGGTCGACGGGGAGCTGTTTTTT. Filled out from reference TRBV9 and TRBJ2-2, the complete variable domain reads DSGVTQTPKHLITATGQRVTLRCSPRSGDLSVYWYQQSLDQGLQFLIQYYNGEERAKGNILERFSAQQFPDLHSELNLSSLELGDSALYFCASSVLGRVDGELFFGEGSRLTVL.

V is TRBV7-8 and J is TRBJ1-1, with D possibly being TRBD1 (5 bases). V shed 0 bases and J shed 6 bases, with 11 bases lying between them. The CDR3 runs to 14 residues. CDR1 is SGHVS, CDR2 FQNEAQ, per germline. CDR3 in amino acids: CASSLARRVAEAFF. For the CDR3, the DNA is TGTGCCAGCAGCTTAGCGCGCAGGGTGGCTGAAGCTTTCTTT.

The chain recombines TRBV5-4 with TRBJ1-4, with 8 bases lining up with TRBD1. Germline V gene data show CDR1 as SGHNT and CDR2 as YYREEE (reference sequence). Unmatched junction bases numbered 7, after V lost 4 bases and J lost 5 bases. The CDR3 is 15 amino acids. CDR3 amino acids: CASSQDRGRNEKLFF. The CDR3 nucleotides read TGTGCCAGCAGCCAAGACAGGGGCCGAAATGAAAAACTGTTTTTT.

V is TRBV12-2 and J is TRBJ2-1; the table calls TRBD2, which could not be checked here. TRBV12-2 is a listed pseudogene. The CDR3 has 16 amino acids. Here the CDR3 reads CASLYPERGWRSEQFF. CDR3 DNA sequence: TGTGCAAGTCTTTATCCGGAGCGGGGCTGGAGGAGTGAGCAGTTCTTC.

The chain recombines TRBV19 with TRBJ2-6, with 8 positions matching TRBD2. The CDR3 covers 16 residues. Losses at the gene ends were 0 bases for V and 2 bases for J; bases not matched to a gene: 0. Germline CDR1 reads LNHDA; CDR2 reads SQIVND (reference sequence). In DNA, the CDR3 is TGTGCCAGTAGTATAGAGCGGGGGGCTGGGGCCAACGTCCTGACTTTC. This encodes CASSIERGAGANVLTF.

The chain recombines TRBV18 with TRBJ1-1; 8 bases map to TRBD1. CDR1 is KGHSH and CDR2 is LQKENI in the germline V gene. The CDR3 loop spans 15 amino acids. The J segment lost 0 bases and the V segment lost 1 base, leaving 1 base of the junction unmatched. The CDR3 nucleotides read TGTGCCAGCTCACCACGGGACAGGATGAACACTGAAGCTTTCTTT. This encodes CASSPRDRMNTEAFF.

The CDR3 DNA reads TGTGCCAGCACCTTAACTCTAGCGGTCCAAGAGACCCAGTACTTC. Translating it yields CASTLTLAVQETQYF. The V and J genes are TRBV3-1 (or the pseudogene TRBV3-2) and TRBJ2-5; 7 bases line up with TRBD2. This CDR3 region has 15 residues. From germline, CDR1 is LGHDT and CDR2 YNNKEL (reference sequence). Unmatched junction bases numbered 9, after V lost 7 bases and J lost 1 base.

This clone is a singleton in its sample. The CDR3 loop is CASSQDLGRGLEQFF. For the CDR3, the DNA is TGTGCCAGCAGCCAAGATCTAGGGAGAGGGCTCGAGCAGTTCTTC. The rearrangement uses TRBV4-2 and TRBJ2-1, with D possibly TRBD2 on 5 matching bases. The CDR3 length is 15 residues. CDR1 is LGHNA, CDR2 YNFKEQ, per germline. V was shortened by 0 bases and J by 10 bases, with 16 bases between the two germline ends.

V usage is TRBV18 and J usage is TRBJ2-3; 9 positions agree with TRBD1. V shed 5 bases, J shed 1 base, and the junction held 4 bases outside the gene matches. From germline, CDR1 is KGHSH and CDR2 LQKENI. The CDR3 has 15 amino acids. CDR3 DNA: TGTGCCAGCTCAAACAGGGGGCCGGGCACAGATACGCAGTATTTT. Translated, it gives CASSNRGPGTDTQYF.